Sequencing of this TCR beta chain was carried out in a study of CD8+ T cells in alopecia areata. Study-wide background: Each day, treated patients took oral tofacitinib twice, at 5 to 10 mg per dose. Study-wide results and limits: Patients shared TCRs less clearly than mice did, possibly for HLA-related reasons. Lesional scalp, especially alopecia totalis/universalis, showed higher clonality than normal scalp.

Trimming took 5 bases from V and 6 from J, leaving 11 bases between them. CDR1 PRHDT and CDR2 FYEKMQ come from the germline V gene (reference sequence). The CDR3 extends over 13 amino acids. Comment on this clone: Its matching antigen is unknown.

Peripheral blood, together with lesional scalp punch biopsies, was collected from alopecia areata patients. cDNA reverse transcribed from extracted RNA served as the sequencing template. TCRdb's copy holds only in-frame clones and misses some; the assay was immunoSEQ multiplex PCR. The table records roughly 120,000 clones, 35% to 40% of them present only once. This receptor was taken from a human donor with alopecia areata. The sequencing sample was made of CD4+ T cells sorted from blood. The V call is TRBV13, the J call TRBJ2-1; D is ambiguous. The CDR3 protein is CASSPFLGNEQFF. DNA for the CDR3: TGTGCCAGCAGCCCATTCCTCGGCAATGAGCAGTTCTTC.